These T cell receptor beta chains were read from a single sample in a study of cytomegalovirus exposure and HLA in healthy donors. Assay used: immunoSEQ multiplex PCR; TCRdb lists only in-frame clones, some missing. Among 120,000 or so clones listed, more than 70% were seen once. Input material: PBMCs. These TCRs come from a man in his fifties or sixties in good health and CMV-seronegative. Each CDR3 is given with its conserved first and last residue. The order of the fields is D gene, J gene, V gene, clone size, CDR3 protein, CDR3 DNA. A D gene is named only where the DNA matches it firmly. Clone size is given for some rows only: seen once, a few or many times, or a class if the clone is expanded.

d_call: TRBD1; j_call: TRBJ2-7; v_call: TRBV19; clone_size: once; cdr3_aa: CASTSGQGPYEQYF; cdr3_nt: TGTGCCAGTACCTCCGGACAGGGTCCCTACGAGCAGTACTTC
d_call: NA; j_call: TRBJ1-1; v_call: TRBV7-2; clone_size: NA; cdr3_aa: CASSLAGGLGTEAFF; cdr3_nt: TGTGCCAGCAGCTTAGCGGGGGGGCTCGGCACTGAAGCTTTCTTT
d_call: NA; j_call: TRBJ1-1; v_call: TRBV7-9; clone_size: NA; cdr3_aa: CSTAEAFF; cdr3_nt: TGTTCCACGGCTGAAGCTTTCTTT
d_call: NA; j_call: TRBJ1-2; v_call: TRBV5-1; clone_size: NA; cdr3_aa: CASSLDQGDGYTF; cdr3_nt: TGCGCCAGCAGCTTGGATCAAGGGGATGGCTACACCTTC
d_call: TRBD1; j_call: TRBJ1-2; v_call: TRBV6-1; clone_size: NA; cdr3_aa: CASSEDRRAVGYTF; cdr3_nt: TGTGCCAGCAGTGAGGACAGGCGGGCGGTGGGCTACACCTTC
d_call: NA; j_call: TRBJ2-7; v_call: TRBV7-2; clone_size: few; cdr3_aa: CASSLLTGTYEQYF; cdr3_nt: TGTGCCAGCAGCCTTCTGACAGGAACGTACGAGCAGTACTTC
d_call: NA; j_call: TRBJ2-2; v_call: TRBV9; clone_size: few; cdr3_aa: CASSAKRRGANTGELFF; cdr3_nt: TGTGCCAGCAGCGCCAAGAGGAGGGGCGCGAACACCGGGGAGCTGTTTTTT
d_call: TRBD2; j_call: TRBJ2-1; v_call: TRBV4-3; clone_size: few; cdr3_aa: CASSQARIRSGGYNEQFF; cdr3_nt: TGCGCCAGCAGCCAAGCGAGGATTCGTAGCGGGGGTTACAATGAGCAGTTCTTC
d_call: TRBD1; j_call: TRBJ2-5; v_call: TRBV28; clone_size: NA; cdr3_aa: CASIRQGLETQYF; cdr3_nt: TGTGCCAGCATCCGACAGGGGTTAGAGACCCAGTACTTC
d_call: NA; j_call: TRBJ1-2; v_call: TRBV4-1; clone_size: NA; cdr3_aa: CASSQITGNYGYTF; cdr3_nt: TGCGCCAGCAGCCAAATAACAGGGAACTATGGCTACACCTTC
d_call: NA; j_call: TRBJ2-7; v_call: TRBV21-1; clone_size: NA; cdr3_aa: CAGPHRQGASTSSYEQYF; cdr3_nt: TGTGCCGGCCCCCACAGACAGGGGGCTAGCACGAGCTCCTACGAGCAGTACTTC
d_call: NA; j_call: TRBJ2-5; v_call: TRBV5-6; clone_size: NA; cdr3_aa: CASSLALSETQYF; cdr3_nt: TGTGCCAGCAGCTTGGCCCTCAGTGAGACCCAGTACTTC
d_call: TRBD1; j_call: TRBJ2-7; v_call: TRBV5-6; clone_size: few; cdr3_aa: CANRTGVDEQYF; cdr3_nt: TGTGCCAACCGGACAGGGGTGGACGAGCAGTACTTC
d_call: TRBD1; j_call: TRBJ1-1; v_call: TRBV4-2; clone_size: NA; cdr3_aa: CASSQAAGGGYRLDAFF; cdr3_nt: TGTGCCAGCAGCCAAGCCGCAGGGGGCGGATACCGGCTCGACGCTTTCTTT
d_call: TRBD2; j_call: TRBJ2-3; v_call: TRBV6-6; clone_size: NA; cdr3_aa: CASSYGGLAAADTQYF; cdr3_nt: TGTGCCAGCAGTTACGGGGGACTAGCGGCCGCAGATACGCAGTATTTT
d_call: TRBD1; j_call: TRBJ1-1; v_call: TRBV30; clone_size: NA; cdr3_aa: CAWNKGATEAFF; cdr3_nt: TGTGCCTGGAATAAGGGGGCGACTGAAGCTTTCTTT
d_call: TRBD1; j_call: TRBJ2-7; v_call: TRBV27; clone_size: NA; cdr3_aa: CASSLLSGTGLRDEQYF; cdr3_nt: TGTGCCAGCAGTTTGCTCAGCGGGACAGGGCTCCGGGACGAGCAGTACTTC
d_call: NA; j_call: TRBJ1-1; v_call: TRBV7-8; clone_size: NA; cdr3_aa: CASSSMNAGVNTEAFF; cdr3_nt: TGTGCCAGCAGCTCTATGAATGCAGGCGTGAACACTGAAGCTTTCTTT
d_call: TRBD1; j_call: TRBJ1-4; v_call: TRBV28; clone_size: NA; cdr3_aa: CASSFPRQGRDEKLFF; cdr3_nt: TGTGCCAGCAGTTTCCCCCGACAGGGGCGGGATGAAAAACTGTTTTTT
d_call: TRBD1; j_call: TRBJ1-5; v_call: TRBV6-4; clone_size: few; cdr3_aa: CASSDGVGQGPRNQPQHF; cdr3_nt: TGTGCCAGCAGTGACGGGGTCGGACAGGGCCCCCGCAATCAGCCCCAGCATTTT
d_call: TRBD2; j_call: TRBJ2-1; v_call: TRBV7-2; clone_size: NA; cdr3_aa: CASSTRTSGNEQFF; cdr3_nt: TGTGCCAGCAGCACCCGGACTAGCGGCAATGAGCAGTTCTTC
d_call: NA; j_call: TRBJ1-2; v_call: TRBV4-3; clone_size: NA; cdr3_aa: CASSPERRQISNYGYTF; cdr3_nt: TGCGCCAGCAGCCCGGAAAGGAGACAGATTTCTAACTATGGCTACACCTTC
d_call: TRBD2; j_call: TRBJ2-7; v_call: TRBV6-6; clone_size: few; cdr3_aa: CASTVAGGPSYEQYF; cdr3_nt: TGTGCCAGCACGGTAGCGGGAGGGCCCTCCTACGAGCAGTACTTC
d_call: NA; j_call: TRBJ2-5; v_call: TRBV29-1; clone_size: NA; cdr3_aa: CSVSQETQYF; cdr3_nt: TGCAGCGTGAGCCAAGAGACCCAGTACTTC
d_call: NA; j_call: TRBJ2-5; v_call: TRBV19; clone_size: once; cdr3_aa: CASSIGGAETQYF; cdr3_nt: TGTGCCAGTAGTATTGGGGGGGCGGAGACCCAGTACTTC
d_call: NA; j_call: TRBJ2-1; v_call: TRBV11-3; clone_size: NA; cdr3_aa: CASSLDLHEQFF; cdr3_nt: TGTGCCAGCAGCTTAGATCTACATGAGCAGTTCTTC
d_call: TRBD1; j_call: TRBJ2-5; v_call: TRBV15; clone_size: NA; cdr3_aa: CATSSPGTGGQETQYF; cdr3_nt: TGTGCCACCAGCAGTCCCGGGACAGGGGGACAAGAGACCCAGTACTTC
d_call: NA; j_call: TRBJ1-5; v_call: TRBV18; clone_size: NA; cdr3_aa: CASSPTPGQLDQPQHF; cdr3_nt: TGTGCCAGCTCGCCTACGCCGGGACAACTAGACCAGCCCCAGCATTTT
d_call: NA; j_call: TRBJ1-1; v_call: TRBV11-3; clone_size: NA; cdr3_aa: CASSLSDSGQVDTEAFF; cdr3_nt: TGTGCCAGCAGCCTCTCGGACTCGGGCCAAGTGGACACTGAAGCTTTCTTT
d_call: TRBD2; j_call: TRBJ2-5; v_call: TRBV5-6; clone_size: NA; cdr3_aa: CASKGSGRGETQYF; cdr3_nt: TGTGCCAGCAAGGGAAGCGGGAGGGGAGAGACCCAGTACTTC
d_call: NA; j_call: TRBJ1-3; v_call: TRBV15; clone_size: NA; cdr3_aa: CATSRESGVGNTIYF; cdr3_nt: TGTGCCACCAGCAGAGAGTCGGGGGTCGGAAACACCATATATTTT
d_call: NA; j_call: TRBJ2-3; v_call: TRBV5-1; clone_size: few; cdr3_aa: CASSSRRTDTQYF; cdr3_nt: TGCGCCAGCAGCTCCCGTAGAACAGATACGCAGTATTTT
d_call: NA; j_call: TRBJ2-2; v_call: TRBV5-4; clone_size: once; cdr3_aa: CASSSDINTGELFF; cdr3_nt: TGTGCCAGCAGCTCCGACATCAACACCGGGGAGCTGTTTTTT
d_call: NA; j_call: TRBJ1-1; v_call: TRBV4-1; clone_size: NA; cdr3_aa: CASSQEEREGDTEAFF; cdr3_nt: TGCGCCAGCAGCCAAGAGGAAAGGGAGGGAGACACTGAAGCTTTCTTT
d_call: TRBD1; j_call: TRBJ1-5; v_call: TRBV4-2; clone_size: NA; cdr3_aa: CASSQGDRGNQPQHF; cdr3_nt: TGTGCCAGCAGCCAAGGGGACAGGGGCAATCAGCCCCAGCATTTT
d_call: NA; j_call: TRBJ1-6; v_call: TRBV30; clone_size: NA; cdr3_aa: CACGRARGSPLHF; cdr3_nt: TGTGCCTGCGGAAGGGCCCGGGGTTCACCCCTCCACTTT
d_call: NA; j_call: TRBJ2-7; v_call: TRBV28; clone_size: NA; cdr3_aa: CASSLGRGEQYF; cdr3_nt: TGTGCCAGCAGTTTAGGGCGCGGGGAGCAGTACTTC
d_call: TRBD1; j_call: TRBJ2-1; v_call: TRBV7-2; clone_size: NA; cdr3_aa: CASSTFHRGDFYNEQFF; cdr3_nt: TGTGCCAGCAGCACCTTCCACAGGGGGGATTTCTACAATGAGCAGTTCTTC
d_call: TRBD1; j_call: TRBJ2-7; v_call: TRBV11-2; clone_size: NA; cdr3_aa: CASSLEGTGRDEQYF; cdr3_nt: TGTGCCAGCAGCTTAGAGGGGACAGGGAGAGACGAGCAGTACTTC
d_call: NA; j_call: TRBJ1-3; v_call: TRBV7-9; clone_size: NA; cdr3_aa: CASSAVGGSGNTIYF; cdr3_nt: TGTGCCAGCAGCGCGGTTGGAGGCTCTGGAAACACCATATATTTT
d_call: NA; j_call: TRBJ2-2; v_call: TRBV9; clone_size: NA; cdr3_aa: CASSVATEIPNTGELFF; cdr3_nt: TGTGCCAGCAGCGTAGCTACAGAGATTCCGAACACCGGGGAGCTGTTTTTT
d_call: NA; j_call: TRBJ1-5; v_call: TRBV28; clone_size: few; cdr3_aa: CASSLSVGNQPQHF; cdr3_nt: TGTGCCAGCAGTTTAAGTGTGGGCAACCAGCCCCAGCATTTT
d_call: NA; j_call: TRBJ1-2; v_call: TRBV28; clone_size: NA; cdr3_aa: CASQRRDGYTF; cdr3_nt: TGTGCCAGCCAAAGGAGGGATGGCTACACCTTC
d_call: NA; j_call: TRBJ2-2; v_call: TRBV19; clone_size: NA; cdr3_aa: CASSISAANTGELFF; cdr3_nt: TGTGCCAGTAGTATTTCGGCGGCGAACACCGGGGAGCTGTTTTTT
d_call: NA; j_call: TRBJ2-1; v_call: TRBV6-5; clone_size: NA; cdr3_aa: CASSQTGGKQFF; cdr3_nt: TGTGCCAGCAGTCAGACAGGTGGTAAGCAGTTCTTC
d_call: NA; j_call: TRBJ1-3; v_call: TRBV5-6; clone_size: NA; cdr3_aa: CASSQTRTKGNTIYF; cdr3_nt: TGTGCCAGCAGTCAGACCCGGACTAAAGGCAACACCATATATTTT
d_call: NA; j_call: TRBJ2-7; v_call: TRBV5-1; clone_size: few; cdr3_aa: CASSLSSWGRVYEQYF; cdr3_nt: TGCGCCAGCAGCTTGTCTAGTTGGGGCAGGGTCTACGAGCAGTACTTC
d_call: TRBD2; j_call: TRBJ2-3; v_call: TRBV7-3; clone_size: NA; cdr3_aa: CASSLGPGTSGGAEDTQYF; cdr3_nt: TGTGCCAGCAGCTTAGGTCCTGGGACTAGCGGGGGGGCCGAAGATACGCAGTATTTT